The 31 T cell receptor beta chains reported below all come from one sample, sequenced in a study of tumor and adjacent non-tumor tissue in lung cancer. This sample's RNA came from whole unsorted tissue. TCRbeta libraries were built with three rounds of nested PCR, modified from ARM-PCR. TCRdb independently ran MiXCR on the multiplex PCR reads; one entry per CDR3 protein. The repertoire consists of tens of thousands of distinct CDR3 sequences, with about 70% occurring once and the leading ten covering around 18%. Sequenced: lung tumor tissue. Receptors were obtained from a man in his sixties with non-small cell lung cancer.

V is TRBV12-3 or TRBV12-4 and J is TRBJ2-1; 8 nucleotides agree with TRBD2. This CDR3 has 16 residues. V was clipped by 7 bases and J by 7 bases; unmatched bases: 15. CDR3 DNA: TGTGCCAGCACCCACCGACCTAGCGGGTGGGTTAATGAGCAGTTCTTC. It codes for CASTHRPSGWVNEQFF.

This chain uses TRBV20-1 with TRBJ2-4, with 8 bases lining up with TRBD1. This CDR3 region has 13 residues. Germline V gene sequence: CDR1 DFQATT, CDR2 SNEGSKA (reference sequence). The junction had 8 bases not matched to a gene; V was cut back by 4 bases and J by 9 bases. CDR3 coding DNA: TGCAGTGCTAATCGGGACAGGCAAAGCATTCAGTACTTC. This encodes CSANRDRQSIQYF.

This clonotype was seen repeatedly, ten times or more. The rearrangement joins TRBV12-3 or TRBV12-4 to TRBJ2-3; D may correspond to TRBD1 or TRBD2 (6 bases each). The length of the CDR3 is 14 residues. Between the trimmed V and J ends, which lost 6 bases and 5 bases, there was a span of 15 bases. CDR3 sequence reads: CASSPTGGRDTQYF. CDR3 nucleotides: TGTGCCAGCAGCCCTACCGGGGGCAGAGATACGCAGTATTTT.

Points on this clonotype: A read error may explain this, as a much larger clone is one base away. The rearrangement links TRBV5-5 to TRBJ2-7, with TRBD1 matching over 7 bases. CDR1 and CDR2 (germline): SGHKS, YYEKEE (reference sequence). This CDR3 is 15 amino acids long. J was trimmed by 3 bases and V by 2 bases; bases with no gene match: 8. CDR3: CASSFDRAANYEQYV. DNA of the CDR3: TGTGCCAGCAGCTTTGACAGGGCCGCGAACTACGAGCAGTACGTC.

In regard to this clonotype: The junction does not match germline at one end; this may be a read error. The chain has TRBV29-1 and TRBJ2-7; D unclear. The germline gives CDR1 SQVTM, CDR2 ANQGSEA. There are 12 residues in the CDR3. CDR3 sequence (DNA): TGCAGCGTTGCTACGAAGCCCTACGAGCAATACTTC. It encodes CSVATKPYEQYF.

In its sample, this clonotype was seen many times. J is TRBJ2-2 and V is TRBV12-3 or TRBV12-4, with 14 bases matching TRBD2. Losses at the gene ends were 6 bases for V and 4 bases for J; bases not matched to a gene: 1. This CDR3 contains 15 residues. In DNA form, the CDR3 reads TGTGCCAGCAGGGGACTAGCGGGGGCCACCGGGGAGCTGTTTTTT. It codes for CASRGLAGATGELFF.

This clonotype was detected a few times. Since the CDR3 does not end with the conserved phenylalanine or tryptophan, this likely comes from a read error. The genes are TRBV13 and TRBJ1-2; D gene uncertain. V lost 6 bases and J 7 bases, leaving 15 bases between the germline ends. CDR1 and CDR2 from the germline V gene are PRHDT and FYEKMQ (reference sequence). The CDR3 has 13 amino acids. This CDR3 reads CASRRGETSGYTI. DNA of the CDR3: TGTGCCAGCAGACGCGGGGAGACCAGTGGCTACACCATC.

On this clonotype: This clone may be a read error of a much larger clone one base away. The chain joins TRBV2 to TRBJ2-7; D gene ambiguous. Germline loops: CDR1 SNHLY, CDR2 FYNNEI. The CDR3 runs 11 residues. Here the CDR3 reads CANSSRNEQYF. CDR3 sequence (DNA): TGTGCCAACAGTAGTAGAAACGAGCAGTACTTC.

This clonotype occurred a few times. A much larger clone lies a single base off, so this may be a read error. The chain links TRBV6-2 or TRBV6-3 to TRBJ1-1; D not resolved. Germline-derived CDR1 and CDR2 are MNHEY and SVGEGT. The CDR3 spans 14 residues. The CDR3: CASSYFGVSTETFF. For the CDR3, the DNA is TGTGCCAGCAGTTATTTCGGGGTGAGCACTGAAACTTTCTTT.

This clonotype was observed at least ten times. This CDR3 fails to terminate in the conserved phenylalanine or tryptophan, so it likely reflects a read error. The chain combines TRBV6-1 with TRBJ2-5; D is unclear. Per the germline V gene, CDR1 is MNHNS and CDR2 is SASEGT. The V gene lost 1 base and the J gene lost 5 bases, with 14 bases spanning the gap. The CDR3 runs 15 residues. The CDR3 spells CASSEVFAARETQYL. The CDR3 coding sequence is TGTGCCAGCAGTGAAGTCTTTGCGGCCCGGGAGACCCAGTACCTC.

The CDR3 DNA reads TGTGCCAGCAGCGCCCCCCGGAGAGGTGAGCAGTTCTTC. Translated, it gives CASSAPRRGEQFF. The chain employs TRBV14 and TRBJ2-1; D is unresolved. Germline V gene sequence: CDR1 SGHDN, CDR2 FVKESK. V shed 5 bases and J shed 9 bases, with 14 bases lying between them. The length of the CDR3 is 13 residues.

The table lists this clonotype with many counts. This rearrangement joins TRBV4-3 to TRBJ1-2; TRBD1 matches 7 bases. Germline V gene sequence: CDR1 LGHNA, CDR2 YSLEER. Trimming at V came to 2 bases and at J to 6 bases, leaving 9 bases not matched to a gene. The CDR3 has 15 amino acids. The DNA for the CDR3 is TGCGCCAGCAGCCAACTGACAGGGCAAAACAATGGCTACACCTTC. Translation: CASSQLTGQNNGYTF.

Points on this clonotype: Being one base from a much bigger clone, this may be a read error. The gene calls are TRBV12-5 and TRBJ1-6; perhaps TRBD1 as D (5 bases). Germline loops: CDR1 LGHNT, CDR2 FRNRAP. The length of the CDR3 is 14 residues. The CDR3 is CASALGVYNSLLHF. The DNA for the CDR3 is TGTGCTAGTGCCTTAGGGGTCTATAATTCACTCCTCCACTTT.

In the case of this clonotype: A much larger clone differs from this one at a single base, so this may be a read error. The chain links TRBV20-1 to TRBJ2-7; perhaps D is TRBD1 or TRBD2 (8 bases each). V was trimmed by 7 bases and J by 6 bases, leaving 28 bases between them. The CDR3 runs 16 residues. The germline V gene encodes CDR1 DFQATT and CDR2 SNEGSKA (reference sequence). As DNA, the CDR3 is TGCAGTGATAGTCTTCGGGGGGGACAGGCTCTCTCCGAGCAGTACTTC. It yields the protein CSDSLRGGQALSEQYF.

The chain employs TRBV29-1 and TRBJ2-1; 14 bases map to TRBD2. The length of the CDR3 is 14 residues. Germline V gene sequence: CDR1 SQVTM, CDR2 ANQGSEA. CDR3 protein: CKVWTSGGSGEQFF. The DNA for the CDR3 is TGCAAGGTTTGGACTAGCGGGGGGTCTGGTGAGCAGTTCTTC.

This chain connects TRBV12-3 or TRBV12-4 to TRBJ1-2, with TRBD1 matching over 8 bases. The length of the CDR3 is 14 residues. The CDR3 spells CDSSGQGGIYGYTF. Written as DNA, the CDR3 is TGTGATAGCAGCGGACAGGGCGGGATCTATGGCTACACCTTC.

This clonotype was counted at least ten times. The chain is built from TRBV4-2 and TRBJ2-7, with TRBD2 matching over 9 bases. V lost 0 bases to trimming and J lost 1 base; unmatched junction nucleotides: 7. The CDR3 loop spans 17 amino acids. CDR1 and CDR2 (germline): LGHNA, YNFKEQ. The CDR3 region is CASSQDDSGLASYEQYF. CDR3 coding DNA: TGTGCCAGCAGCCAAGATGATTCCGGACTAGCGTCCTACGAGCAGTACTTC.

A word on this clonotype: The junction and the germline gene differ at one end; a read error may be behind it. The chain joins TRBV4-1 to TRBJ2-3; 8 bases line up with TRBD2. Per the germline V gene, CDR1 is MGHRA and CDR2 is YSYEKL. The CDR3 extends over 16 amino acids. The CDR3 nucleotides are TGCGCCAGCAGTCAAGCGAGCGGGAGAAACACAGATATGCAGTATTTT. It specifies CASSQASGRNTDMQYF.

A note on this clonotype: Because the CDR3 is missing its conserved closing phenylalanine or tryptophan, this is likely a read error. The gene calls are TRBV6-2 or TRBV6-3 and TRBJ2-7; D call uncertain. V shed 6 bases and J shed 3 bases, with 6 bases lying between them. Per the germline V gene, CDR1 is MNHEY and CDR2 is SVGEGT. The CDR3 is 11 residues long. The CDR3 nucleotides read TGTGCCAGCAGCAATAGCTACGAGCAGTACTTA. Amino acid sequence: CASSNSYEQYL.

This chain uses TRBV4-1 with TRBJ1-1; D remains ambiguous. Trimming removed 9 bases from V and 4 bases from J, with 24 bases in between. This CDR3 contains 16 residues. Looked up from germline, CDR1 is MGHRA and CDR2 is YSYEKL. The CDR3 here is CARIRSAPGSTTEAFF. In DNA form, the CDR3 reads TGCGCCAGAATCCGATCGGCCCCGGGTTCGACCACTGAAGCTTTCTTT.

To note about this clonotype: Because it lacks the conserved phenylalanine or tryptophan at the end, this CDR3 is likely a read error. The chain links TRBV29-1 to TRBJ1-2; unclear D gene. V was pared by 4 bases and J by 2 bases, with 11 bases between. Germline assignment: CDR1 SQVTM and CDR2 ANQGSEA. The CDR3 sequence is 13 residues long. CDR3 amino acids: CSVGTCRNYGYTL. The CDR3 DNA reads TGCAGCGTTGGCACATGCCGAAACTATGGCTACACCCTC.

This clonotype came up many times. This chain connects TRBV12-3 or TRBV12-4 to TRBJ2-2, with TRBD2 as a possible D gene (5 bases). CDR3 length: 16 residues. V shed 5 bases and J shed 0 bases, with 13 bases lying between them. CDR3 amino acids: CASSPLSGANTGELFF. The DNA for the CDR3 is TGTGCCAGCAGTCCCCTGAGCGGCGCGAACACCGGGGAGCTGTTTTTT.

The chain is built from TRBV11-3 and TRBJ2-1; tentative D call: TRBD2 (5 bases). Germline V gene lookup returns CDR1 SGHNT and CDR2 YENEEA. CDR3 length: 15 residues. Trimming stripped 11 bases from V and 0 bases from J, with 17 bases between. The CDR3 region is CAGSLRAASYNEQFF. For the CDR3, the DNA is TGTGCCGGTAGTTTACGAGCGGCCTCCTACAATGAGCAGTTCTTC.

The J gene is TRBJ1-4, the V gene TRBV21-1; the table gives TRBD1 as D, unverified against the DNA. TRBV21-1 is tagged as a pseudogene. This CDR3 contains 15 residues. DNA of the CDR3: TGTGTCAGCAGCAAGGTAGAGGGGCCGGATGAAAAACTGTTTTTT. The encoded protein is CVSSKVEGPDEKLFF.

Notes on this clonotype: At one of its ends the junction is not consistent with the germline gene, which may arise from a read error. The J gene is TRBJ1-3, the V gene TRBV4-3; no definite D call. CDR3 length: 14 amino acids. Germline V gene sequence: CDR1 LGHNA, CDR2 YSLEER. DNA of the CDR3: TGCGCAAGCAGCATACGGGGAGCTGGAAACACCATATATTTT. It yields the protein CASSIRGAGNTIYF.

As concerns this clonotype: Compared with germline, one end of the junction differs, possibly owing to a read error. V gene TRBV4-1 combines with J gene TRBJ1-2; TRBD1 matches at 7 bases. CDR3 size: 16 residues. Germline CDR1 reads MGHRA; CDR2 reads YSYEKL. The CDR3 coding sequence is TGCGCCAACAGCGACAGGGCGCAGTTTTTGGGCTGTGGCTACACCTTC. Its protein product is CANSDRAQFLGCGYTF.

This chain joins TRBV11-3 and TRBJ2-5, with D tentatively TRBD1 or TRBD2 (7 bases each). The CDR3 consists of 16 residues. The germline V gene encodes CDR1 SGHNT and CDR2 YENEEA. The CDR3: CASSSESGTVEETQYF. The CDR3 nucleotides are TGTGCTAGTAGCTCAGAGAGCGGGACAGTCGAAGAGACCCAGTACTTC.

This clonotype showed up many times. The chain carries TRBV20-1 and TRBJ2-1, with 14 nucleotides matching TRBD2. The germline CDR1 and CDR2 sequences are DFQATT and SNEGSKA (reference sequence). V lost 4 bases, J lost 7 bases, and 3 bases stayed unmatched. The CDR3 contains 14 residues. CDR3 amino acids: CSATTSGRVNEQFF. As DNA, the CDR3 is TGCAGTGCTACGACTAGCGGGAGGGTTAATGAGCAGTTCTTC.

The chain recombines TRBV2 with TRBJ2-7, with unresolved D. This CDR3 is 16 amino acids long. The V and J ends lost 0 bases and 1 base respectively, with 13 bases between them. In germline, CDR1 is SNHLY, CDR2 FYNNEI. The CDR3 region is CASSEASGKASYEQYF. In nucleotides, the CDR3 is TGTGCCAGCAGTGAAGCGTCTGGGAAAGCATCCTACGAGCAGTACTTC.

A word on this clonotype: In this CDR3 the conserved last residue, phenylalanine or tryptophan, is missing, so a read error is likely. The rearrangement joins TRBV4-1 to TRBJ2-7; 8 bases are a match to TRBD1. The CDR3 runs 15 residues. CDR1 and CDR2 (germline): MGHRA, YSYEKL. CDR3 DNA sequence: TGCGCCAGCGGCCAAGGGACAGGTTTCTCCTACGAGCAGTACTTA. Its translation: CASGQGTGFSYEQYL.

V and J are TRBV6-1 and TRBJ2-5; 8 bases match TRBD2. Germline lookup yields CDR1 MNHNS and CDR2 SASEGT. Trimming removed 10 bases from V and 5 bases from J; junction bases left unmatched: 12. This CDR3 has 14 amino acids. This CDR3 is CANRSAGGGETQYF. In DNA form, the CDR3 reads TGTGCCAACAGGAGCGCGGGAGGAGGCGAGACCCAGTACTTC.